Below, 25 T cell receptor beta chains from the same sample are listed, as sequenced in a study of Graves' ophthalmopathy and Graves' hyperthyroidism. Amplified TCR beta CDR3 regions were obtained using RNA transcripts as template. First-round RT-PCR with HTBI primers preceded a second-round multiplex PCR. TCRdb recomputed calls from the multiplex PCR reads with MiXCR, one row per CDR3 protein. The sample shows a few hundred thousand distinct CDR3 sequences, about 18% of them seen only once. Sequencing was done on a sample of peripheral blood. All receptors come from an adult woman with stable Graves' hyperthyroidism.

The chain combines TRBV19 with TRBJ2-2; D is tentatively TRBD1 or TRBD2 (5 bases each). Trimming removed 4 bases from V and 0 bases from J, with 18 bases in between. In germline, CDR1 is LNHDA, CDR2 SQIVND (reference sequence). This CDR3 is built from 18 residues. This CDR3 reads CASSTGLRPTSNTGELFF. CDR3 sequence (DNA): TGTGCCAGTAGTACGGGGCTACGACCGACCTCGAACACCGGGGAGCTGTTTTTT.

This clonotype has at least ten counts. V usage is TRBV6-2 or TRBV6-3 and J usage is TRBJ2-7; 9 bases are shared with TRBD2. This CDR3 is 14 amino acids long. V lost 5 bases to trimming and J lost 3 bases; unmatched junction nucleotides: 5. The V gene's germline CDR1 is MNHEY and CDR2 SVGEGT. The CDR3 here is CASSTTSGHYEQYF. DNA for the CDR3: TGTGCCAGCAGTACAACTAGCGGGCACTACGAGCAGTACTTC.

V and J are TRBV7-2 and TRBJ2-5; 13 positions match TRBD2. Germline V gene sequence: CDR1 SGHTA, CDR2 FQGNSA. The length of the CDR3 is 16 residues. The ends lost 5 bases at V and 5 bases at J; junction bases unmatched: 8. CDR3 sequence: CASSVRLAGGRETQYF. The CDR3 coding sequence is TGTGCCAGCAGCGTCCGACTAGCGGGAGGACGGGAGACCCAGTACTTC.

This clonotype was seen ten or more times. The chain uses TRBV9 and TRBJ2-2, with 9 bases that match TRBD1. Germline CDR1 and CDR2: SGDLS and YYNGEE. The CDR3 spans 18 residues. Germline trimming cut 4 bases from V and 6 bases from J; bases unmatched to any gene: 16. CDR3 DNA: TGTGCCAGCAGCCTGGAGGGACAGGGATGGTATGGCGCCGGGGAGCTGTTTTTT. The encoded protein is CASSLEGQGWYGAGELFF.

This clonotype was seen many times. J is TRBJ2-5 and V is TRBV9; D is perhaps TRBD1 (5 bases). The CDR3 has 17 residues. V was trimmed by 0 bases and J by 4 bases, leaving 19 bases between them. Germline CDR1 reads SGDLS; CDR2 reads YYNGEE. This CDR3 reads CASSVAARSQGGETQYF. DNA of the CDR3: TGTGCCAGCAGCGTAGCGGCCCGTTCGCAGGGCGGAGAGACCCAGTACTTC.

This clonotype showed up many times. V is TRBV12-3 or TRBV12-4 and J is TRBJ2-2; 15 bases map to TRBD2. This CDR3 is built from 16 residues. With 6 bases clipped from V and 4 bases from J, the junction kept 3 bases outside the gene matches. The chain's CDR3 is CASRLGLAGGTGELFF. Written as DNA, the CDR3 is TGTGCCAGCAGATTGGGACTAGCGGGGGGCACCGGGGAGCTGTTTTTT.

As for this clonotype: A much more abundant neighbour one base away suggests this may be a read error. This chain joins TRBV25-1 and TRBJ2-2, with 12 bases matching TRBD2. Germline V gene data show CDR1 as MGHDK and CDR2 as SYGVNS. V dropped 7 bases and J dropped 5; count of bases not matched to a gene: 8. The CDR3 spans 16 residues. The DNA of the CDR3 is TGTGCCAGCATAGGAGCCGGGACTAGCGGGACCGGGGAGCTGTTTTTT. Its translation: CASIGAGTSGTGELFF.

The chain links TRBV6-2 or TRBV6-3 to TRBJ2-2; D may match TRBD1 or TRBD2 (5 bases each). V dropped 7 bases and J dropped 2 bases, with 17 bases sitting between them. Germline lookup yields CDR1 MNHEY and CDR2 SVGEGT. CDR3 size: 16 residues. This CDR3 is CASTRMRGGNTGELFF. The CDR3 DNA is TGTGCCAGCACCCGAATGAGGGGCGGAAACACCGGGGAGCTGTTTTTT.

This clonotype has a count of ten or more. V gene TRBV10-1 combines with J gene TRBJ2-7; D tentatively fits TRBD1 or TRBD2 (7 bases each). Trimming took 5 bases from V and 6 from J, leaving 20 bases between them. The CDR3 has 15 residues. CDR1 and CDR2 (germline): WNHNN, SYGVQD (reference sequence). This chain's CDR3 is CASSTTGRDVGEQYF. CDR3 nucleotide sequence: TGCGCCAGCAGTACGACAGGGAGGGATGTCGGCGAGCAGTACTTC.

The genes are TRBV14 and TRBJ2-5; 7 bases fit TRBD1. This CDR3 contains 19 residues. V gave up 0 bases and J gave up 1 base; unmatched junction bases: 14. Germline CDR1 reads SGHDN; CDR2 reads FVKESK. CDR3 region: CASSQEGIRDSAFQETQYF. In nucleotides, the CDR3 is TGTGCCAGCAGCCAAGAGGGGATCCGGGACAGCGCGTTCCAAGAGACCCAGTACTTC.

In this sample, this clonotype turned up many times. The J gene is TRBJ2-7, the V gene TRBV20-1; 9 bases are shared with TRBD1. The CDR3 has 16 residues. Trimming cost V 3 bases and J 4 bases; bases outside gene matches: 13. Per the germline V gene, CDR1 is DFQATT and CDR2 is SNEGSKA (reference sequence). The CDR3 here is CSASPLRDREGYEQYF. In nucleotides, the CDR3 is TGCAGTGCTAGTCCCCTTCGGGACAGGGAGGGGTACGAGCAGTACTTC.

Many counts were recorded for this clonotype. The chain links TRBV29-1 to TRBJ1-5; TRBD1 is a possible D gene (6 bases). CDR1 and CDR2 from the germline V gene are SQVTM and ANQGSEA. V dropped 7 bases and J dropped 6 bases, with 13 bases sitting between them. CDR3 length: 12 amino acids. The CDR3 sequence is CSARGMGQPQHF. DNA of the CDR3: TGCAGCGCGAGGGGGATGGGTCAGCCCCAGCATTTT. The whole variable domain, filled in from reference TRBV29-1 and TRBJ1-5, reads SAVISQKPSRDICQRGTSLTIQCQVDSQVTMMFWYRQQPGQSLTLIATANQGSEATYESGFVIDKFPISRPNLTFSTLTVSNMSPEDSSIYLCSARGMGQPQHFGDGTRLSIL.

This clonotype turned up a few times. The junction departs from germline at one end; a sequencing error may be responsible. The genes are TRBV28 and TRBJ2-2; no reliable D call. CDR1 MDHEN and CDR2 SYDVKM come from the germline V gene. CDR3 length: 15 amino acids. In DNA form, the CDR3 reads TGTGCCAGCACTTTAAATGCAGGAGTGGCCGGGGAGCTGTTTTTT. Translation gives CASTLNAGVAGELFF.

Concerning this clonotype: An end of the junction differs from the germline gene, which may be a read error. The chain employs TRBV6-1 and TRBJ2-4; 14 positions match TRBD2. Germline V gives CDR1 MNHNS, CDR2 SASEGT. CDR3 size: 15 residues. CDR3: CAISGTSGSEDIKYF. The CDR3 region has the DNA TGTGCCATCAGCGGGACTAGCGGGAGTGAGGACATTAAGTACTTC.

This clonotype came up many times. V gene TRBV28 combines with J gene TRBJ1-6; 10 bases map to TRBD1. In germline, CDR1 is MDHEN, CDR2 SYDVKM. V shed 6 bases, J shed 7 bases, and the junction held 3 bases outside the gene matches. The CDR3 sequence is 14 residues long. The CDR3 DNA reads as TGTGCCAGCAGACCGGGACAGGGGAATTCACCCCTCCACTTT. Translation gives CASRPGQGNSPLHF. The complete variable domain, with remaining parts taken from reference TRBV28 and TRBJ1-6, reads DVKVTQSSRYLVKRTGEKVFLECVQDMDHENMFWYRQDPGLGLRLIYFSYDVKMKEKGDIPEGYSVSREKKERFSLILESASTNQTSMYLCASRPGQGNSPLHFGNGTRLTVT.

At least ten counts were recorded for this clonotype. The rearrangement links TRBV12-3 or TRBV12-4 to TRBJ1-2; D perhaps matches TRBD1 (5 bases). The CDR3 consists of 15 residues. The V end was cut by 5 bases, the J end by 4 bases, with 17 bases between. In nucleotides, the CDR3 is TGTGCCAGCAGTAATTACCCCACAGGAGTCTATGGCTACACCTTC. Its protein product is CASSNYPTGVYGYTF.

This clonotype was seen repeatedly, ten times or more. The J gene is TRBJ2-5, the V gene TRBV19, with 8 bases matching TRBD1. This CDR3 comprises 15 residues. V lost 7 bases and J lost 4; bases outside the gene matches: 11. Germline V CDR1 and CDR2: LNHDA, SQIVND (reference sequence). The DNA for the CDR3 is TGTGCCAGTACCCCCAGGGGGCGCATTGGAGAGACCCAGTACTTC. Translating it yields CASTPRGRIGETQYF.

In this sample, this clonotype turned up many times. The chain couples TRBV28 to TRBJ2-4; TRBD2 agrees at 9 bases. V lost 8 bases to trimming and J lost 3 bases; unmatched junction nucleotides: 8. The CDR3 runs 15 residues. CDR1 and CDR2 from the germline V gene are MDHEN and SYDVKM. The DNA of the CDR3 is TGTGCCAGCTGCAGCGGGAGGAGAGGCAAAAACATTCAGTACTTC. Its translation is CASCSGRRGKNIQYF.

This clonotype was found many times. J is TRBJ2-7 and V is TRBV10-3; 7 bases map to TRBD1. Germline-derived CDR1 and CDR2 are ENHRY and SYGVKD. The CDR3 runs 16 residues. J gave up 0 bases and V 3 bases, and 8 bases lay outside the gene matches. CDR3 sequence: CAISDPMTGISYEQYF. The CDR3 coding sequence is TGTGCCATCAGTGATCCTATGACAGGGATCTCCTACGAGCAGTACTTC.

This clonotype was seen many times. This chain links TRBV12-3 or TRBV12-4 with TRBJ1-5; possible D gene TRBD1, 6 bases. This CDR3 has 14 amino acids. V was cut by 3 bases and J by 6 bases, with 12 bases left in between. The CDR3 bases are TGTGCCAGCAGTTTGTCGGGGGGGGCTCAGCCCCAGCATTTT. Translated, it gives CASSLSGGAQPQHF.

Ten or more counts support this clonotype. This chain joins TRBV10-3 and TRBJ1-1; 7 bases are shared with TRBD1. The V gene end was trimmed by 6 bases and the J gene end by 0 bases; junction bases not matched to a gene: 7. The CDR3 runs 15 residues. Germline CDR1 reads ENHRY; CDR2 reads SYGVKD. The CDR3 DNA follows: TGTGCCATCAGCCAGGGGGAAAACATGAACACTGAAGCTTTCTTT. Residues: CAISQGENMNTEAFF.

The chain has TRBV6-2 or TRBV6-3 and TRBJ1-2, with TRBD1 matching 9 bases. Germline loops: CDR1 MNHEY, CDR2 SVGEGT. Trimming at V came to 6 bases and at J to 1 base, leaving 6 bases not matched to a gene. The CDR3 sequence is 15 residues long. Here the CDR3 reads CASRTGGFGNYGYTF. CDR3 nucleotides: TGTGCCAGCAGGACAGGGGGTTTCGGTAACTATGGCTACACCTTC.

This clonotype appeared a few times. J is TRBJ2-3 and V is TRBV10-3, with D hard to call. The CDR3 loop spans 15 amino acids. Trimming took off 1 base at V and 2 bases at J, with 10 bases between the two ends. CDR1 and CDR2 (germline): ENHRY, SYGVKD. CDR3 loop: CAISEFEKTTDTQYF. The CDR3, as DNA: TGTGCCATCAGTGAGTTTGAGAAAACCACAGATACGCAGTATTTT.

This clonotype was counted many times. The rearrangement uses TRBV19 and TRBJ2-5, with D perhaps TRBD2 (6 bases). The CDR3 length is 16 residues. V was shortened by 6 bases and J by 3 bases, with 20 bases between the two germline ends. Per the germline V gene, CDR1 is LNHDA and CDR2 is SQIVND (reference sequence). CDR3 sequence: CASRAGGSGTKETQYF. The CDR3, as DNA: TGTGCCAGTAGGGCCGGCGGTAGCGGAACTAAAGAGACCCAGTACTTC.

In its sample, this clonotype was seen many times. CDR3 sequence reads: CASSYSKLGGPEQYF. CDR3 coding DNA: TGTGCCAGCAGTTACTCGAAACTCGGGGGGCCCGAGCAGTACTTC. The chain employs TRBV6-2 or TRBV6-3 and TRBJ2-7, with D possibly matching TRBD2 (7 bases). Germline lookup yields CDR1 MNHEY and CDR2 SVGEGT. CDR3 length: 15 amino acids. Trimming stripped 0 bases from V and 6 bases from J, with 15 bases between.